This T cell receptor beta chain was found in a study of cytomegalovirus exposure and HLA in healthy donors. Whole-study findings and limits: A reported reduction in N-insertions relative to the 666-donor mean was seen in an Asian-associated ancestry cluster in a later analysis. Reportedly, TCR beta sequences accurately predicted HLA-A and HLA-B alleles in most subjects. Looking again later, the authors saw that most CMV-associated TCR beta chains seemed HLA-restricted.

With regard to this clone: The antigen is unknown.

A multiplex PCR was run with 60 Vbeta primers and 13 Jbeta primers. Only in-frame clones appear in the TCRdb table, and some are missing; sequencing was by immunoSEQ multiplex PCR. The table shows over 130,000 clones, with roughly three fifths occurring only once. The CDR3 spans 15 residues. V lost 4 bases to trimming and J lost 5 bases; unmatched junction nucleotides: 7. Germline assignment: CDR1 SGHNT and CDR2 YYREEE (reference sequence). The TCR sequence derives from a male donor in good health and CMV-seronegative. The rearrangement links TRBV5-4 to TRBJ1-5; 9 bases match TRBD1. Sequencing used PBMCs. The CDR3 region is CASSPTTGGDQPQHF. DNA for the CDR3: TGTGCCAGCAGCCCGACGACAGGGGGGGATCAGCCCCAGCATTTT.